A selection of T cell receptor beta chains follows, all from one sample in a study of blood T cell repertoires in COVID-19. The protocol was immunoSEQ multiplex PCR, while the TCRdb copy is restricted to in-frame clones and leaves out a portion. The sample contains over 110,000 clones, around 80% of which appear only once. Sequencing was done on a sample of peripheral blood. The receptors were sampled from a man aged 55-75 years with acute or convalescent COVID-19. Both conserved end residues are part of each CDR3. D genes are given only for firm matches. Some rows mark clone size as missing; the rest say once, few, many or name a class of expanded clone.

d_gene: NA
len: 14
j_gene: TRBJ2-2
abundance: NA
v_gene: TRBV5-1
CDR3aa: CASSLRPSAGELFF
CDR3nt: TGCGCCAGCAGCTTAAGGCCTAGCGCCGGGGAGCTGTTTTTT

d_gene: TRBD2
len: 18
j_gene: TRBJ2-3
abundance: NA
v_gene: TRBV28
CDR3aa: CASSPALTSGSSTDTQYF
CDR3nt: TGTGCCAGCAGTCCGGCCTTGACTAGCGGGAGTAGCACAGATACGCAGTATTTT

d_gene: NA
len: 14
j_gene: TRBJ2-1
abundance: NA
v_gene: TRBV19
CDR3aa: CASSIGGQGGEQFF
CDR3nt: TGTGCCAGTAGTATCGGGGGTCAGGGAGGTGAGCAGTTCTTC

d_gene: NA
len: 18
j_gene: TRBJ1-3
abundance: few
v_gene: TRBV3-1/TRBV3-2
CDR3aa: CASSQEVLAREKLNTIYF
CDR3nt: TGTGCCAGCAGCCAAGAGGTTCTGGCCAGGGAAAAATTAAACACCATATATTTT

d_gene: NA
len: 14
j_gene: TRBJ1-1
abundance: NA
v_gene: TRBV6-5
CDR3aa: CASRLLYMDTEAFF
CDR3nt: TGTGCCAGCAGGCTACTATACATGGACACTGAAGCTTTCTTT

d_gene: TRBD1
len: 14
j_gene: TRBJ2-7
abundance: NA
v_gene: TRBV7-2
CDR3aa: CASSPTGGPYEQYF
CDR3nt: TGTGCCAGCAGCCCGACAGGGGGCCCCTACGAGCAGTACTTC

d_gene: NA
len: 13
j_gene: TRBJ2-2
abundance: NA
v_gene: TRBV7-9
CDR3aa: CASSLGRDGELFF
CDR3nt: TGTGCCAGCAGCTTAGGTCGCGACGGGGAGCTGTTTTTT

d_gene: NA
len: 15
j_gene: TRBJ1-2
abundance: NA
v_gene: TRBV19
CDR3aa: CASSGTYRDTYGYTF
CDR3nt: TGTGCCAGTAGCGGAACTTACCGGGACACCTATGGCTACACCTTC

d_gene: NA
len: 15
j_gene: TRBJ2-6
abundance: NA
v_gene: TRBV5-1
CDR3aa: CASSLQGGGANVLTF
CDR3nt: TGCGCCAGCAGTTTGCAGGGGGGCGGGGCCAACGTCCTGACTTTC

d_gene: NA
len: 15
j_gene: TRBJ1-5
abundance: NA
v_gene: TRBV7-6
CDR3aa: CASSLVADSNQPQHF
CDR3nt: TGTGCCAGCAGCTTAGTCGCGGATAGCAATCAGCCCCAGCATTTT

d_gene: NA
len: 14
j_gene: TRBJ2-1
abundance: NA
v_gene: TRBV27
CDR3aa: CASSRQGFYNEQFF
CDR3nt: TGTGCCAGCAGTCGGCAGGGGTTCTACAATGAGCAGTTCTTC

d_gene: NA
len: 11
j_gene: TRBJ1-1
abundance: once
v_gene: TRBV5-5
CDR3aa: CASSLRGWTFF
CDR3nt: TGTGCCAGCAGCTTGAGAGGGTGGACTTTCTTT

d_gene: NA
len: 14
j_gene: TRBJ1-1
abundance: NA
v_gene: TRBV6-5
CDR3aa: CASSYTVLNTEAFF
CDR3nt: TGTGCCAGCAGTTATACAGTCCTGAACACTGAAGCTTTCTTT

d_gene: TRBD1
len: 14
j_gene: TRBJ1-2
abundance: NA
v_gene: TRBV10-3
CDR3aa: CAISRDRNPGGYTF
CDR3nt: TGTGCCATCAGCCGGGACAGGAACCCCGGAGGCTACACCTTC

d_gene: NA
len: 15
j_gene: TRBJ1-2
abundance: NA
v_gene: TRBV5-4
CDR3aa: CASSLSRGANYGYTF
CDR3nt: TGTGCCAGCAGCTTGAGTAGGGGCGCGAACTATGGCTACACCTTC

d_gene: NA
len: 13
j_gene: TRBJ1-1
abundance: NA
v_gene: TRBV19
CDR3aa: CASSVGQYTEAFF
CDR3nt: TGTGCCAGTAGTGTCGGACAATACACTGAAGCTTTCTTT

d_gene: TRBD1
len: 14
j_gene: TRBJ1-5
abundance: NA
v_gene: TRBV18
CDR3aa: CASSPLGNRGAQHF
CDR3nt: TGTGCCAGCTCACCACTTGGAAACAGGGGTGCCCAGCATTTT

d_gene: NA
len: 13
j_gene: TRBJ2-2
abundance: NA
v_gene: TRBV28
CDR3aa: CASCYRVTGELFF
CDR3nt: TGTGCCAGCTGTTACAGGGTAACCGGGGAGCTGTTTTTT

d_gene: TRBD2
len: 14
j_gene: TRBJ2-4
abundance: NA
v_gene: TRBV13
CDR3aa: CASSLGLEKNIQYF
CDR3nt: TGTGCCAGCAGCTTGGGACTAGAAAAAAACATTCAGTACTTC

d_gene: TRBD1
len: 15
j_gene: TRBJ1-6
abundance: NA
v_gene: TRBV7-3
CDR3aa: CASSFNDRGSSPLHF
CDR3nt: TGTGCCAGCAGCTTTAATGACAGGGGCAGCTCACCCCTCCACTTT

d_gene: TRBD2
len: 14
j_gene: TRBJ2-2
abundance: NA
v_gene: TRBV2
CDR3aa: CASRREGNTGELFF
CDR3nt: TGTGCCAGCAGGCGGGAGGGAAACACCGGGGAGCTGTTTTTT

d_gene: NA
len: 15
j_gene: TRBJ2-2
abundance: few
v_gene: TRBV27
CDR3aa: CASARTLRDTGELFF
CDR3nt: TGTGCCAGCGCCCGGACTTTGCGAGACACCGGGGAGCTGTTTTTT

d_gene: NA
len: 13
j_gene: TRBJ1-4
abundance: NA
v_gene: TRBV6-5
CDR3aa: CASATSAGEKLFF
CDR3nt: TGTGCCAGCGCGACCTCTGCGGGAGAAAAACTGTTTTTT

d_gene: NA
len: 14
j_gene: TRBJ1-1
abundance: NA
v_gene: TRBV10-3
CDR3aa: CAAHDVGSRTEAFF
CDR3nt: TGTGCCGCCCACGACGTGGGTTCGCGGACTGAAGCTTTCTTT

d_gene: NA
len: 12
j_gene: TRBJ2-2
abundance: few
v_gene: TRBV9
CDR3aa: CASSRLNGELFF
CDR3nt: TGTGCCAGCAGCAGACTGAACGGGGAGCTGTTTTTT

d_gene: NA
len: 15
j_gene: TRBJ2-7
abundance: NA
v_gene: TRBV7-6
CDR3aa: CASSSGGPSSYEQYF
CDR3nt: TGTGCCAGCAGCTCCGGAGGACCGAGCTCCTACGAGCAGTACTTC

d_gene: NA
len: 14
j_gene: TRBJ2-5
abundance: NA
v_gene: TRBV6-1
CDR3aa: CASSESGDPETQYF
CDR3nt: TGTGCCAGCAGTGAATCAGGGGACCCAGAGACCCAGTACTTC

d_gene: NA
len: 14
j_gene: TRBJ2-2
abundance: NA
v_gene: TRBV10-3
CDR3aa: CAISEGQNTGELFF
CDR3nt: TGTGCCATCAGTGAGGGCCAGAACACCGGGGAGCTGTTTTTT